These T cell receptor beta chains were read from a single sample in a study of T cells expressing NK-cell markers. TCRdb derives one entry per CDR3 protein from the 5' RACE reads, leaving out DNA. The table lists approximately 420,000 distinct CDR3 sequences. The sample consisted of blood T cells: a sorted CD56 or NKG2C T cell subset, CD4+ or CD8+ T cells, or bulk PBMC T cells (not recorded which). The receptors were sampled from a woman aged 45 to 65 in good health. The CDR3 runs from the conserved cysteine through the conserved F or W.

j_call,v_call,cdr3_aa
TRBJ1-3,TRBV5-1,CASSAGTGINTIYF
TRBJ1-1,TRBV11-3,CASSLGTGYEAFF
TRBJ1-6,TRBV18,CASSPEGQGVMSLHF
TRBJ1-5,TRBV7-2,CASSLFLSGHNQPQHF
TRBJ2-1,TRBV25-1,CASSDTGDEQFF
TRBJ1-1,TRBV6-2/TRBV6-3,CASSQQGGTEAFF
TRBJ2-3,TRBV4-1,CASSQDPNADTQYF
TRBJ2-5,TRBV7-8,CASSFTGKPQETQYF
TRBJ2-5,TRBV30,CAWGGITHQETQYF
TRBJ2-7,TRBV5-1,CASSLGLLSYEQYF
TRBJ1-2,TRBV12-3/TRBV12-4,CASSLRRQMLGNGYTF
TRBJ2-5,TRBV11-2,CASSRARQETQYF
TRBJ2-7,TRBV7-9,CASSMGQGFFYEQYF
TRBJ2-5,TRBV5-1,CASSLGDERETQYF
TRBJ2-2,TRBV3-1,CASSQVTGPAGELFF
TRBJ1-2,TRBV4-2,CASSQGTTNYGYTF
TRBJ2-5,TRBV2,CASSDRGTQYF
TRBJ1-5,TRBV10-2,CASRGTGWDQPQHF
TRBJ1-2,TRBV12-5,CASGLESYGYTF
TRBJ2-1,TRBV29-1,CSVTSGTNYNEQFF
TRBJ2-1,TRBV29-1,CSVKFGTGANEQFF
TRBJ2-5,TRBV12-3/TRBV12-4,CASRTGQGVAQYF
TRBJ2-5,TRBV28,CASSFFGTQETQYF
TRBJ2-1,TRBV11-1,CASSSQPGGEQFF
TRBJ2-7,TRBV20-1,CSARGGKTHYEQYF
TRBJ1-1,TRBV27,CASSLPGPNTEAFF
TRBJ2-1,TRBV7-2,CASSLAHWTNPDPSYNEQFF
TRBJ2-5,TRBV2,CASSRLAGQETQYF
TRBJ1-1,TRBV24-1,CATSESRGTDVAEAFF
TRBJ2-7,TRBV7-8,CASSYETSGTRYEQYF
TRBJ2-7,TRBV6-5,CASSHIFGTGTYEQYF
TRBJ2-3,TRBV5-1,CASSPGRWGEQDTQYF
TRBJ2-2,TRBV11-3,CASSLWERNTGELFF
TRBJ2-1,TRBV5-1,CASSLGQGALGEQFF
TRBJ2-2,TRBV20-1,CSAGEAGRNTGELFF
TRBJ2-7,TRBV20-1,CSARLTSGEHYEQYF
TRBJ1-2,TRBV7-9,CASSLGTVAGYTF
TRBJ1-2,TRBV3-1,CASSPRLEKGGYTF
TRBJ2-7,TRBV6-2/TRBV6-3,CASRPGGQGLYEQYF